This TCR beta chain was sequenced during a study of glioma-infiltrating T cells. Ten or more counts support this clonotype. Its antigen is currently unknown. Study-wide findings and caveats: Tissue and blood shared very few CDR3 sequences. Above-expected tissue-blood divergence occurred in all gliomas, most in low-grade ones.

The CDR3 spans 14 residues. CDR1 is DFQATT and CDR2 is SNEGSKA in the germline V gene (reference sequence). V lost 4 bases to trimming and J lost 2 bases, with 9 bases between them. The iRepertoire nested amplicon-rescue multiplex PCR amplified TCR alpha and beta CDR3s from RNA. Input was roughly 100-450 ng of tissue mRNA or PBMC total RNA. TCRdb analysed the multiplex PCR reads with MiXCR anew, one entry per CDR3 protein. The data show around 20,000 distinct CDR3 sequences, just under 25% seen once. This rearrangement joins TRBV20-1 to TRBJ2-6; tentatively, D is TRBD1 (6 bases). The sequencing input was glioma tissue, nonneoplastic brain tissue, or PBMCs (not recorded which). This receptor was identified in a human donor with low-grade glioma or glioblastoma, undergoing nonglioma brain surgery, or in good health (not recorded which). The CDR3 DNA follows: TGCAGTGCTATACGACAGGCTGGGGCCAACGTCCTGACTTTC. It encodes CSAIRQAGANVLTF.